The present TCR beta chain was sequenced within a study of blood T cell repertoires in COVID-19. Background on the study: The United States, Italy and Spain provided the acute and convalescent COVID-19 samples. T cells, B-cell-depleted T cells, or PBMCs supplied cDNA or gDNA.

Seattle patients were enrolled during active infection and followed longitudinally. In the original analysis: Scientists estimated how many nucleated cells there were by amplifying reference gene primers. The table came from immunoSEQ multiplex PCR; TCRdb's copy has only in-frame clones and leaves some out. The V and J calls and clone size were taken over from that table, and D and trimming were inferred from the DNA. Among some 56,000 clones listed, 85% to 90% were seen once. The germline V and J ends were trimmed by 1 base and 2 bases, with 9 bases remaining between them. There are 14 residues in the CDR3. Germline assignment: CDR1 SGHNT and CDR2 YYREEE (reference sequence).

V usage is TRBV5-4 and J usage is TRBJ1-1; perhaps TRBD1 as D (6 bases). This receptor was obtained from a woman aged 55-69 years with COVID-19, enrolled during active disease. Sequenced: peripheral blood. The DNA for the CDR3 is TGTGCCAGCAGCTTGCGGGACACTAACACTGAAGCTTTCTTT. It codes for CASSLRDTNTEAFF.